The 31 T cell receptor beta chains in this list originate from one sample, sequenced in a study of early T cells in non-severe SARS-CoV-2 infection. One entry per CDR3 protein, called by TCRdb with MiXCR from the 5' RACE reads. Here the sample spans some 44,000 distinct CDR3 sequences, approximately 5.9% being singletons. Specimen: whole blood, collected at baseline. The receptors here all came from an adult who was a healthcare worker with PCR-confirmed SARS-CoV-2 infection or an uninfected control (not recorded which).

The chain links TRBV20-1 to TRBJ1-4, with TRBD1 identical over 9 bases. V was clipped by 4 bases and J by 7 bases; unmatched bases: 13. The CDR3 length is 16 residues. Germline V CDR1 and CDR2: DFQATT, SNEGSKA (reference sequence). The DNA of the CDR3 is TGCAGTGCTACAAAGAGTCCGGGACAGGGACCTGAAAAACTGTTTTTT. This encodes CSATKSPGQGPEKLFF.

The chain recombines TRBV6-2 or TRBV6-3 with TRBJ2-5; 9 nucleotides agree with TRBD2. V lost 3 bases and J lost 4; bases outside the gene matches: 3. The CDR3 has 14 residues. CDR1 and CDR2 (germline): MNHEY, SVGEGT. CDR3 sequence reads: CASSYKLAGETQYF. DNA of the CDR3: TGTGCCAGCAGTTATAAACTAGCGGGAGAGACCCAGTACTTC.

The chain carries TRBV4-3 and TRBJ2-1; 12 nucleotides line up with TRBD1. Unmatched junction bases numbered 8, after V lost 4 bases and J lost 7 bases. CDR3 size: 16 residues. Germline V gene data show CDR1 as LGHNA and CDR2 as YSLEER. The CDR3: CASSPRGTGGFNEQFF. The CDR3 DNA follows: TGCGCCAGCAGCCCCCGCGGGACAGGGGGCTTTAATGAGCAGTTCTTC.

The table lists this clonotype with many counts. The chain has TRBV12-5 and TRBJ1-2, with D perhaps TRBD1 (6 bases). This CDR3 is built from 12 residues. Germline lookup yields CDR1 LGHNT and CDR2 FRNRAP. The V end was cut by 2 bases, the J end by 9 bases, with 10 bases between. CDR3 DNA sequence: TGTGCTAGTGGTTTGCAGGGGACCAGCTACACCTTC. It is translated as CASGLQGTSYTF.

This clonotype was recorded many times. The chain recombines TRBV27 with TRBJ2-3; D remains unclear. Germline V lookup: CDR1 MNHEY, CDR2 SMNVEV (reference sequence). The CDR3 extends over 16 amino acids. The germline V and J ends were trimmed by 0 bases and 0 bases, with 10 bases remaining between them. The CDR3 protein is CASSLSSHPSTDTQYF. The CDR3 DNA sequence: TGTGCCAGCAGTTTATCGAGCCACCCTAGCACAGATACGCAGTATTTT.

In this sample, this clonotype turned up a few times. This chain links TRBV12-3 or TRBV12-4 with TRBJ2-2, with TRBD2 matching 10 bases. V lost 7 bases to trimming and J lost 2 bases; unmatched junction nucleotides: 4. The CDR3 extends over 15 amino acids. As DNA, the CDR3 is TGTGCCAGCATCGAGCGGGGGGGTAACACCGGGGAGCTGTTTTTT. Translated, it gives CASIERGGNTGELFF.

This clonotype has ten or more counts. The V call is TRBV18, the J call TRBJ2-1; perhaps TRBD2 as D (7 bases). The length of the CDR3 is 16 residues. Germline CDR1 is KGHSH and CDR2 is LQKENI. V dropped 1 base and J dropped 6 bases, with 16 bases sitting between them. For the CDR3, the DNA is TGTGCCAGCTCACCACTAGAGGGGGGGGGCCTCAATGAGCAGTTCTTC. Its translation is CASSPLEGGGLNEQFF.

This clonotype has ten or more counts. This rearrangement joins TRBV18 to TRBJ1-5, with D unclear. The V end lost 1 base, the J end lost 5 bases, and 12 bases lay between the germline ends. The CDR3 runs to 15 residues. Germline V gives CDR1 KGHSH, CDR2 LQKENI. The CDR3 DNA sequence: TGTGCCAGCTCACCACTGGGGTCGTCTGATCAGCCCCAGCATTTT. Protein sequence: CASSPLGSSDQPQHF.

This clonotype showed up many times. The rearrangement uses TRBV7-9 and TRBJ1-1; no definite D call. Germline loops: CDR1 SEHNR, CDR2 FQNEAQ (reference sequence). This CDR3 is 15 amino acids long. Between the trimmed V and J ends, which lost 2 bases and 4 bases, there was a span of 14 bases. CDR3 region: CASSLSSGRSTEAFF. The CDR3 DNA is TGTGCCAGCAGCTTATCTTCTGGCCGATCCACTGAAGCTTTCTTT.

This clonotype showed up many times. The rearrangement joins TRBV6-2 or TRBV6-3 to TRBJ2-5, with TRBD2 matching 9 bases. Trimming at V came to 0 bases and at J to 4 bases, leaving 9 bases not matched to a gene. This CDR3 comprises 17 residues. In germline, CDR1 is MNHEY, CDR2 SVGEGT. The CDR3 nucleotides read TGTGCCAGCAGTTACTCGACGCTTCTAGCGGGGACAGAGACCCAGTACTTC. This encodes CASSYSTLLAGTETQYF.

V is TRBV5-1 and J is TRBJ1-2; no clear D gene. CDR1 SGHRS and CDR2 YFSETQ come from the germline V gene. Trimming left V 5 bases short and J 10 bases short, with 12 bases between. The CDR3 extends over 11 amino acids. The CDR3 DNA follows: TGCGCCAGCAGAATGAGTACAGACTACACCTTC. Protein product: CASRMSTDYTF.

This clonotype has ten or more counts. This chain uses TRBV5-1 with TRBJ1-2; the D gene is possibly TRBD1 (5 bases). The CDR3 has 13 residues. Germline CDR1 SGHRS, CDR2 YFSETQ. V was trimmed by 1 base and J by 4 bases, leaving 8 bases between them. Here the CDR3 reads CASSLTGSYGYTF. DNA of the CDR3: TGCGCCAGCAGCTTGACAGGTTCCTATGGCTACACCTTC.

The J gene is TRBJ1-2, the V gene TRBV12-3 or TRBV12-4; 7 nucleotides agree with TRBD1. The CDR3 extends over 15 amino acids. V shed 6 bases, J shed 0 bases, and the junction held 7 bases outside the gene matches. The CDR3 DNA reads TGTGCCAGCAGACAAACAGGGGACACTAACTATGGCTACACCTTC. Translating it yields CASRQTGDTNYGYTF.

At least ten counts were recorded for this clonotype. The chain is built from TRBV12-3 or TRBV12-4 and TRBJ2-7; maybe TRBD1 (6 bases). V was pared by 5 bases and J by 0 bases, with 11 bases between. This CDR3 contains 14 residues. Here the CDR3 reads CASSRGTSSYEQYF. CDR3 bases: TGTGCCAGCAGTAGGGGGACGAGCTCCTACGAGCAGTACTTC.

This clonotype was detected only a few times. The gene calls are TRBV7-9 and TRBJ2-7; no definite D call. Germline V gene sequence: CDR1 SEHNR, CDR2 FQNEAQ (reference sequence). V was pared by 1 base and J by 0 bases, with 10 bases between. This CDR3 has 15 residues. DNA of the CDR3: TGTGCCAGCAGCTTAGAAGCCCTAAGCTCCTACGAGCAGTACTTC. It is translated as CASSLEALSSYEQYF.

This clonotype showed up just a few times. This chain links TRBV9 with TRBJ2-7; 7 nucleotides agree with TRBD1. The CDR3 loop spans 15 amino acids. Germline V CDR1 and CDR2: SGDLS, YYNGEE. The trim removed 0 bases at V and 2 bases at J, leaving 5 bases unmatched. CDR3 bases: TGTGCCAGCAGCGTAGCACCGGGACAGACCTACGAGCAGTACTTC. This codes for CASSVAPGQTYEQYF.

A remark on this clonotype: One end of the junction is discordant with germline, which a read error may explain. The chain employs TRBV10-1 and TRBJ2-1; D uncertain. The length of the CDR3 is 14 residues. Germline CDR1 WNHNN, CDR2 SYGVQD (reference sequence). CDR3 sequence reads: CTSSESTLGNEQFF. The CDR3, as DNA: TGCACCAGCAGTGAAAGTACCCTGGGGAATGAGCAGTTCTTC.

This clonotype appeared many times. V gene TRBV25-1 combines with J gene TRBJ2-7; 9 nucleotides align to TRBD1. V dropped 6 bases and J dropped 5; count of bases not matched to a gene: 8. The CDR3 is 14 residues long. Germline loops: CDR1 MGHDK, CDR2 SYGVNS. In nucleotides, the CDR3 is TGTGCCAGCAGAGCCGGGACAGGGCGAAACGAGCAGTACTTC. It yields the protein CASRAGTGRNEQYF.

This clonotype was counted ten times or more. This chain connects TRBV29-1 to TRBJ1-1; D is ambiguous. Looked up from germline, CDR1 is SQVTM and CDR2 is ANQGSEA. The CDR3 extends over 13 amino acids. The V and J ends lost 4 bases and 0 bases respectively, with 9 bases between them. The CDR3 nucleotides are TGCAGCGTTGGTTCGCAGTTGAACACTGAAGCTTTCTTT. It yields the protein CSVGSQLNTEAFF.

This clonotype was counted at least ten times. The chain carries TRBV9 and TRBJ2-5, with D maybe TRBD2 (5 bases). Deletions cut 4 bases from V and 9 bases from J, with 19 bases between. The CDR3 runs to 14 residues. Germline CDR1 SGDLS, CDR2 YYNGEE. The DNA of the CDR3 is TGTGCCAGCAGCATCGGACTCCCTCAATCGGCCCAGTACTTC. This translates into CASSIGLPQSAQYF.

The sample holds many counts of this clonotype. The V gene is TRBV7-9, the J gene TRBJ1-1; D gene uncertain. The CDR3 length is 15 residues. Between the trimmed V and J ends, which lost 0 bases and 4 bases, there was a span of 12 bases. Germline V gene sequence: CDR1 SEHNR, CDR2 FQNEAQ (reference sequence). DNA for the CDR3: TGTGCCAGCAGCTTAGCGGGTAGGGTTGGCACTGAAGCTTTCTTT. It codes for CASSLAGRVGTEAFF.

The CDR3 region is CASSSTKSGELFF. As DNA, the CDR3 is TGTGCCAGCAGCTCGACGAAAAGCGGGGAGCTGTTTTTT. The chain uses TRBV7-3 and TRBJ2-2; no clear D. CDR1 is SGHTA, CDR2 FQGTGA, per germline. The CDR3 covers 13 residues. Trimming cost V 4 bases and J 7 bases, with 10 bases left between them.

This clonotype was observed at least ten times. The chain combines TRBV12-3 or TRBV12-4 with TRBJ2-7; D gene ambiguous. This CDR3 region has 11 residues. V lost 7 bases and J 7 bases, leaving 11 bases between the germline ends. In DNA, the CDR3 is TGTGCCAGCATGAGAGGTGGGGAGCAGTACTTC. Protein sequence: CASMRGGEQYF.

This clonotype was seen at least ten times. V gene TRBV7-9 combines with J gene TRBJ1-3; TRBD1 might be the D (6 bases). CDR1 is SEHNR and CDR2 is FQNEAQ in the germline V gene (reference sequence). The V end was cut by 6 bases, the J end by 0 bases, with 9 bases between. This CDR3 contains 14 residues. CDR3 bases: TGTGCCAGCAGGGAACAGGGCTCTGGAAACACCATATATTTT. Encoded protein: CASREQGSGNTIYF.

This clonotype occurred a few times. The chain recombines TRBV28 with TRBJ1-4; the D is unclear. Germline V gene sequence: CDR1 MDHEN, CDR2 SYDVKM. The CDR3 has 14 amino acids. The germline V and J ends were trimmed by 1 base and 5 bases, with 8 bases remaining between them. CDR3 in amino acids: CASSLFAGNEKLFF. CDR3 coding DNA: TGTGCCAGCAGTTTATTTGCGGGGAATGAAAAACTGTTTTTT.

This clonotype was picked up many times. The chain carries TRBV4-1 and TRBJ2-5; 7 nucleotides align to TRBD1. Per the germline V gene, CDR1 is MGHRA and CDR2 is YSYEKL. This CDR3 has 16 residues. After removal of 0 bases from V and 7 bases from J, the junction contained 11 bases not matched to a gene. Here the CDR3 reads CASSQDPGQSSVTQYF. CDR3 nucleotide sequence: TGCGCCAGCAGCCAAGACCCGGGACAGTCATCTGTGACCCAGTACTTC.

This clonotype was observed at least ten times. This chain links TRBV20-1 with TRBJ2-1, with TRBD1 matching 12 bases. CDR1 is DFQATT, CDR2 SNEGSKA, per germline (reference sequence). The CDR3 is 15 residues long. V gave up 6 bases and J gave up 7 bases; unmatched junction bases: 10. In nucleotides, the CDR3 is TGCAGTGCGAGCGGGACAGGGGGCTGGGGAAATGAGCAGTTCTTC. It encodes CSASGTGGWGNEQFF.

This clonotype appeared many times. The rearrangement links TRBV6-2 or TRBV6-3 to TRBJ2-1; D is unclear. V shed 10 bases and J shed 0 bases, with 16 bases lying between them. This CDR3 contains 15 residues. Germline V gene lookup returns CDR1 MNHEY and CDR2 SVGEGT. The CDR3 here is CATRVLSSSYNEQFF. The CDR3 coding sequence is TGTGCCACCAGAGTCCTCTCAAGCTCCTACAATGAGCAGTTCTTC.

This clonotype has a handful of counts. In DNA, the CDR3 is TGTGCCAGCAGATCAGGGGGCGCTTATAATTCACCCCTCCACTTT. This codes for CASRSGGAYNSPLHF. The rearrangement links TRBV28 to TRBJ1-6; 8 bases agree with TRBD1. The trim removed 6 bases at V and 4 bases at J, leaving 5 bases unmatched. The germline gives CDR1 MDHEN, CDR2 SYDVKM. This CDR3 has 15 residues.

The chain has TRBV29-1 and TRBJ1-1; D remains ambiguous. CDR3 length equals 14 residues. Looked up from germline, CDR1 is SQVTM and CDR2 is ANQGSEA. V was shortened by 7 bases and J by 2 bases, with 17 bases between the two germline ends. CDR3 sequence reads: CSAKGRTGNTEAFF. The CDR3, as DNA: TGCAGCGCCAAAGGGAGGACGGGAAACACTGAAGCTTTCTTT.

The table lists this clonotype with a few counts. The chain uses TRBV9 and TRBJ1-2; no clear D. The CDR3 length is 15 residues. Germline lookup yields CDR1 SGDLS and CDR2 YYNGEE. Deletions cut 0 bases from V and 2 bases from J, with 11 bases between. CDR3 coding DNA: TGTGCCAGCAGCGTAGGGACCCAGCGCAACTATGGCTACACCTTC. This codes for CASSVGTQRNYGYTF.